This is a list of T cell receptor beta chains from one sample in a study of blood T cell repertoires in COVID-19. Profiled with immunoSEQ multiplex PCR; TCRdb holds only in-frame clones, not every one. The table lists 250,000 or so clones, approximately 89% of them singletons. The sample consisted of peripheral blood. These TCRs come from a middle-aged man with active or convalescent COVID-19. The conserved cysteine and the conserved F or W are not part of the CDR3 here. Fields, in order: CDR3 length, J gene, V gene, clone size, CDR3 protein. Expanded clones are given a class, and other clones once, few, many or no size at all.

14 TRBJ1-2 TRBV30 . AWSVPASGNNYGYT
14 TRBJ1-5 TRBV5-1 . ASSLEGTGVGEPQH
10 TRBJ1-4 TRBV5-1 . ASKGPNEKLF
14 TRBJ1-4 TRBV27 . ASSPYPGQGGEKLF
13 TRBJ1-6 TRBV18 . ASTAGPHLNSPLH
13 TRBJ2-7 TRBV4-1 . ASSPRSGRAYEQY
13 TRBJ2-3 TRBV24-1 . ATSDGLGSTDTQY
13 TRBJ2-7 TRBV28 . ASSLYTSGTYEQY
14 TRBJ1-5 TRBV5-6 . ASSLGTAYSNQPQH
14 TRBJ2-7 TRBV21-1 . ASSASGRDRLHEQY
14 TRBJ1-6 TRBV5-1 . ASSAGTALSNSPLH
12 TRBJ2-3 TRBV11-2 . ASSPGGVIDTQY
12 TRBJ2-7 TRBV7-9 . ASSLYPASYEQY
12 TRBJ1-2 TRBV28 . ASSLGQGTDGYT
12 TRBJ2-3 TRBV7-2 . ASSRDTGTDTQY
15 TRBJ2-4 TRBV6-6 once ASSRIARRDPKNIQY
14 TRBJ2-3 TRBV14 . ASSQRPGQGTDTQY
12 TRBJ1-5 TRBV5-1 . ASSGGQPDQPQH
11 TRBJ1-2 TRBV5-5 . ASSPQGNYGYT
12 TRBJ2-1 TRBV6-5 . ASTRGGQGNEQF
15 TRBJ2-1 TRBV7-9 . ASSPPVGLAGVWEQF
14 TRBJ1-3 TRBV3-1/TRBV3-2 . ASSQGAGRFGNTIY
13 TRBJ2-1 TRBV5-6 . ASTIRGTAYNEQF
12 TRBJ2-3 TRBV5-1 . ASSFGDITDTQY
13 TRBJ1-6 TRBV19 . ASSSTGAYNSPLH
15 TRBJ2-1 TRBV4-1 . ASSHADRADLNNEQF
16 TRBJ1-1 TRBV12-2 . ASRLVESRGVVDTEAF
13 TRBJ2-3 TRBV18 . ASSSPGQITDTQY
17 TRBJ1-6 TRBV30 once AWSVRSWYIGTENSPLH
11 TRBJ2-7 TRBV2 . ASSDSGEYEQY
11 TRBJ1-3 TRBV7-3 once ASSPGHGDTIY
12 TRBJ1-5 TRBV24-1 few ATSDEHSNQPQH
15 TRBJ1-3 TRBV3-1/TRBV3-2 . ASSQDRRGQGRNTIY
11 TRBJ1-1 TRBV5-6 . ASNRGGEPGAF
11 TRBJ2-3 TRBV3-1/TRBV3-2 . ASSQAGTDTQY
16 TRBJ1-5 TRBV24-1 once ATSDRGVGPYSNQPQH
12 TRBJ1-5 TRBV6-1 few ASSLKGRDQPQH
12 TRBJ2-7 TRBV7-9 . ASSFLAGGYEQY
14 TRBJ2-3 TRBV2 . ASSVHRGRGTDTQY
12 TRBJ2-2 TRBV6-1 few ASSDRGVTGELF
10 TRBJ1-6 TRBV9 . ASSVLNSPLH
13 TRBJ2-3 TRBV5-1 . ASSPRQTLTDTQY
11 TRBJ1-5 TRBV6-5 . ASRHRLNQPQH
13 TRBJ2-7 TRBV7-6 . ASSGSQGGTYEQY
17 TRBJ2-7 TRBV18 . ASSPQGLAGGPSSYEQY
11 TRBJ1-1 TRBV6-5 once ASSRLEGTEAF
13 TRBJ1-1 TRBV13 few ASSIRVGANTEAF
13 TRBJ1-5 TRBV4-1 . ASSQDRASNQPQH
13 TRBJ1-3 TRBV7-9 . ASSLGQGVGNTIY
12 TRBJ2-2 TRBV9 . ASSAGVETGELF
14 TRBJ2-7 TRBV3-1/TRBV3-2 . ASSQGTGVKGYEQY
18 TRBJ2-6 TRBV7-3 . ASSSKADPHDRSGANVLT
9 TRBJ2-5 TRBV6-2/TRBV6-3 . ASSLRETQY
11 TRBJ2-1 TRBV19 . ASSKGPYNEQF
13 TRBJ2-1 TRBV5-1 . ASSYTGLGYNEQF
12 TRBJ2-3 TRBV5-1 . ASSLDPGSDTQY
12 TRBJ2-7 TRBV28 . ASRSTGVAYEQY
12 TRBJ2-7 TRBV6-5 . ASSPAEESYEQY